This T cell receptor beta chain was profiled in a study of CD8+ T cells in alopecia areata. Study outcomes and limitations: Tofacitinib significantly brought down scalp clonality and expanded CD8+ clones among top 100.

Indicated treatment: oral pan-JAK inhibitor, 5-10 mg twice daily. Germline V gene sequence: CDR1 MNHEY, CDR2 SVGAGI. V dropped 2 bases and J dropped 0 bases, with 6 bases sitting between them. CDR3 length: 14 amino acids. It was cDNA, reverse transcribed from extracted RNA, that served as the sequencing template. Assay: immunoSEQ multiplex PCR; the TCRdb copy retains only in-frame clones and omits some. This table has fewer than 200,000 clones, about 54% appearing once. A single count supports this clone. Its antigen is undetermined. The chain is built from TRBV6-5 and TRBJ2-3; D remains unclear. The specimen comprised CD4+ T cells sorted from blood, sampled at roughly week 55, from a patient treated with tofacitinib. The sequence came from a human donor with alopecia areata. The DNA for the CDR3 is TGTGCCAGCAGTTACGGCGTTAGCACAGATACGCAGTATTTT. Amino acids: CASSYGVSTDTQYF.